Sequencing of this TCR beta chain was carried out in a study of cytomegalovirus exposure and HLA in healthy donors. Study-wide context: Out of 150 million to 200 million T cells, an earlier analysis found 117 million unique TCR beta sequences in total. Counted in an early data release were approximately 85 million unique TCRs from HLA-typed donors. Ancestry clustering placed about 86% of approximately 370 genotyped donors in the Caucasian-associated cluster.

Primers included in the PCR were 60 Vbeta and 13 Jbeta primers. Original handling: Later work found 65 million to 100 million unique TCR beta chains, with approximately 12 million shared. Repertoires were generated with immunoSEQ multiplex PCR, while TCRdb's copy carries only in-frame clones and drops some. That table supplies the V and J calls and clone size; D and trimming were determined from the DNA. This table has tens of thousands of clones, 78% appearing once. From germline, CDR1 is SGDLS and CDR2 YYNGEE. Trimming took off 0 bases at V and 2 bases at J, with 9 bases between the two ends. This CDR3 spans 15 amino acids.

Specimen: PBMCs. V is TRBV9 and J is TRBJ2-1; D perhaps matches TRBD2 (7 bases). The receptor was isolated from a male donor in good health and CMV-seropositive. Here the CDR3 reads CASSVGGGAYNEQFF. The CDR3 nucleotides are TGTGCCAGCAGCGTAGGGGGGGGCGCCTACAATGAGCAGTTCTTC.